This entry is about one T cell receptor (beta chain). The antigen is unknown. Prior autoimmune disease or systemic immunosuppression barred patients. The CDR3 length is 21 residues. CDR1 is LGHNA, CDR2 YNFKEQ, per germline. With 3 bases clipped from V and 1 base from J, the junction kept 20 bases outside the gene matches. The repertoire was sequenced with immunoSEQ multiplex PCR; TCRdb's copy has only in-frame clones and lacks some. The data show fewer than 70,000 clones, about 92% seen once. The entry originates in a study of OX40 agonist ivuxolimab in advanced cancers. Study information: At 0.01 to 10 mg/kg, ivuxolimab was administered intravenously to patients every 2 weeks.

Study results and limitations: Averaging showed that CD8+ T cells had more expanded clones than CD4+ did.

The sample consisted of CD4+ or CD8+ T cells sorted from blood, taken in a trial of the OX40 agonist ivuxolimab. The gene calls are TRBV4-2 and TRBJ1-1; 10 nucleotides line up with TRBD1. This TCR came from an adult with an advanced solid tumor such as melanoma, head and neck, liver or kidney cancer. The CDR3 reads CASSHGRRDRGFSKSNTEAFF. The DNA of the CDR3 is TGTGCCAGCAGCCACGGAAGACGGGACAGGGGATTTAGTAAGTCGAACACTGAAGCTTTCTTT.